This entry lists 4 T cell receptor beta chains sequenced from one sample in a study of glioma-infiltrating T cells after dendritic cell vaccination. Documented time point: after dendritic cell vaccination, including at tumor progression/relapse. The table came from immunoSEQ multiplex PCR; TCRdb's copy has only in-frame clones and leaves some out. The data hold around 83,000 clones, with 85% observed a single time. This material consisted of blood, taken after dendritic cell vaccination. All receptors come from a human donor with glioblastoma.

V gene TRBV6-6 combines with J gene TRBJ1-2; D is possibly TRBD1 (6 bases). Germline V gene sequence: CDR1 MNHNY, CDR2 SVGAGI (reference sequence). The V and J ends lost 6 bases and 5 bases respectively, with 19 bases between them. The CDR3 sequence is 15 residues long. CDR3 in amino acids: CASSAPDSTNYGYTF. CDR3 in DNA: TGTGCCAGCAGCGCCCCGGACAGCACCAATTATGGCTACACCTTC.

The rearrangement links TRBV2 to TRBJ2-7, with a possible D match to TRBD1 (5 bases). Looked up from germline, CDR1 is SNHLY and CDR2 is FYNNEI. The CDR3 has 14 amino acids. V gave up 2 bases and J gave up 4 bases, with 12 bases separating them. CDR3 loop: CASSERGRAYEQYF. CDR3 sequence (DNA): TGTGCCAGCAGTGAAAGGGGCAGGGCGTACGAGCAGTACTTC. Full variable domain (rest looked up from reference TRBV2 and TRBJ2-7): EPEVTQTPSHQVTQMGQEVILRCVPISNHLYFYWYRQILGQKVEFLVSFYNNEISEKSEIFDDQFSVERPDGSNFTLKIRSTKLEDSAMYFCASSERGRAYEQYFGPGTRLTVT.

J is TRBJ1-1 and V is TRBV6-5, with 7 bases that match TRBD1. The germline gives CDR1 MNHEY, CDR2 SVGAGI. The V segment lost 2 bases and the J segment 2 bases; nucleotides outside the gene matches: 5. This CDR3 comprises 15 residues. The CDR3, as DNA: TGTGCCAGCAGTTACGAGGGACAGTCAAACACTGAAGCTTTCTTT. The encoded protein is CASSYEGQSNTEAFF.

The rearrangement joins TRBV7-8 to TRBJ2-3, with TRBD2 matching over 8 bases. The CDR3 consists of 15 residues. CDR1 and CDR2 from the germline V gene are SGHVS and FQNEAQ. V trimming: 5 bases; J trimming: 2 bases; junction bases outside the gene matches: 6. DNA for the CDR3: TGTGCCAGCAGCCAACAAGGACTAGCCACAGATACGCAGTATTTT. Translated, it gives CASSQQGLATDTQYF. Full variable domain (remainder filled in from reference TRBV7-8 and TRBJ2-3): GAGVSQSPRYKVAKRGQDVALRCDPISGHVSLFWYQQALGQGPEFLTYFQNEAQLDKSGLPSDRFFAERPEGSVSTLKIQRTQQEDSAVYLCASSQQGLATDTQYFGPGTRLTVL.